A few counts support the clone carrying this TCR beta chain. Its matching antigen is unknown. The data stem from a study of cytomegalovirus exposure and HLA in healthy donors. Findings and limits, study-wide: The likely explanation for a cluster of highly shared sequence variants was sequencing artifact. More clonal expansion characterized HLA-associated TCR beta chains than equally common others in a later analysis. In a later analysis, a genetic analysis reported fewer productive-TCR N-insertions in an Asian-associated ancestry cluster than the cohort average.

The PCR had 60 Vbeta and 13 Jbeta primers. Clones were sequenced by immunoSEQ multiplex PCR, and TCRdb holds only the in-frame ones, with some missing. The table records some 100,000 clones, 60% to 85% of them present only once. Germline V gene sequence: CDR1 SGHVS, CDR2 FNYEAQ. The CDR3 covers 18 residues. Trimming at V came to 3 bases and at J to 3 bases, leaving 9 bases not matched to a gene. Source material: PBMCs. The chain couples TRBV7-6 to TRBJ2-7; 15 nucleotides align to TRBD2. This receptor was obtained from a female donor in good health and CMV-seronegative. In nucleotides, the CDR3 is TGTGCCAGCAGCTTGGGACTAGCGGGGGGCCTGACTCTCTACGAGCAGTACTTC. Residues: CASSLGLAGGLTLYEQYF.